Following are 8 T cell receptor beta chains from one sample sequenced in a study of blood T cell repertoires in COVID-19. The protocol was immunoSEQ multiplex PCR, while the TCRdb copy is restricted to in-frame clones and leaves out a portion. This table holds 95,000 to 110,000 clones, about 90% found once. The sequenced sample was peripheral blood. These receptors were obtained from a woman in her twenties or thirties with acute or convalescent COVID-19.

This chain connects TRBV10-3 to TRBJ2-6; D perhaps matches TRBD2 (7 bases). Per the germline V gene, CDR1 is ENHRY and CDR2 is SYGVKD. CDR3 size: 18 residues. With 6 bases removed from V and 0 bases from J, the gap between germline ends came to 18 bases. CDR3: CAIRDWGRGISGANVLTF. DNA for the CDR3: TGTGCCATCAGGGACTGGGGGCGGGGGATCTCTGGGGCCAACGTCCTGACTTTC.

V is TRBV5-5 and J is TRBJ2-5; 15 bases are a match to TRBD2. The CDR3 length is 16 residues. CDR1 and CDR2 from the germline V gene are SGHKS and YYEKEE (reference sequence). V shed 4 bases and J 1 base; nucleotides not matched to a gene: 2. CDR3 sequence: CASSTGLAGGQETQYF. The CDR3, as DNA: TGTGCCAGCAGCACGGGACTAGCGGGGGGCCAAGAGACCCAGTACTTC.

The chain combines TRBV19 with TRBJ1-1, with a possible D match to TRBD1 (5 bases). The germline V gene has CDR1 LNHDA and CDR2 SQIVND (reference sequence). The CDR3 length is 15 residues. Trimming pared 1 base from V and 4 bases from J, leaving 13 bases between. The CDR3 DNA sequence: TGTGCCAGTAGTATAGTGGGTCTTAGGGGCACTGAAGCTTTCTTT. Translated, it gives CASSIVGLRGTEAFF.

This clone was seen only a few times. This chain joins TRBV7-9 and TRBJ2-7, with D unclear. The length of the CDR3 is 13 residues. V was clipped by 0 bases and J by 3 bases, with 6 bases between them. Germline V gene data show CDR1 as SEHNR and CDR2 as FQNEAQ (reference sequence). The CDR3 loop reads CASSLAAGYEQYF. CDR3 DNA: TGTGCCAGCAGCTTAGCGGCTGGCTACGAGCAGTACTTC.

The chain couples TRBV6-5 to TRBJ1-3; 7 bases are shared with TRBD1. The V segment lost 7 bases and the J segment 4 bases; nucleotides outside the gene matches: 4. This CDR3 comprises 13 residues. Germline CDR1 MNHEY, CDR2 SVGAGI. CDR3 nucleotide sequence: TGTGCCAGCACCGGGACAGCCGGAAACACCATATATTTT. Residues: CASTGTAGNTIYF.

V gene TRBV5-4 combines with J gene TRBJ2-1; D is perhaps TRBD2 (5 bases). Trimming cost V 3 bases and J 6 bases, with 16 bases left between them. The CDR3 has 15 amino acids. Germline lookup yields CDR1 SGHNT and CDR2 YYREEE (reference sequence). The CDR3 reads CASSSDWAFGNEQFF. In DNA form, the CDR3 reads TGTGCCAGCAGCTCGGACTGGGCTTTCGGCAATGAGCAGTTCTTC.

The chain uses TRBV15 and TRBJ2-2; 8 bases are a match to TRBD1. The CDR3 consists of 15 residues. The germline gives CDR1 LNHNV, CDR2 YYDKDF (reference sequence). With 3 bases clipped from V and 5 bases from J, the junction kept 5 bases outside the gene matches. CDR3 residues: CATSRSDRGTGELFF. CDR3 in DNA: TGTGCCACCAGCAGGTCAGACAGGGGTACCGGGGAGCTGTTTTTT. Based on the CDR3 plus reference TRBV15 and TRBJ2-2, the full variable domain is DAMVIQNPRYQVTQFGKPVTLSCSQTLNHNVMYWYQQKSSQAPKLLFHYYDKDFNNEADTPDNFQSRRPNTSFCFLDIRSPGLGDTAMYLCATSRSDRGTGELFFGEGSRLTVL.

This chain joins TRBV29-1 and TRBJ2-7; 9 bases line up with TRBD1. Germline V lookup: CDR1 SQVTM, CDR2 ANQGSEA. This CDR3 contains 12 residues. V was pared by 5 bases and J by 5 bases, with 4 bases of the junction left unmatched. The chain's CDR3 is CSVPGQGDEQYF. In DNA, the CDR3 is TGCAGCGTTCCGGGACAGGGAGACGAGCAGTACTTC.